The clone carrying this TCR beta chain was seen more than once but under ten times. The sample comes from a study of T cells after yellow fever vaccination. At the level of the study: It was SMART-Seq v4 Ultra Low Input that prepared the fractions with low cell numbers.

Production of TCR cDNA was by 5'RACE template switching, which also added a universal primer site and UMIs. In TCRdb, the 5' RACE reads were re-called with MiXCR into one record per CDR3 protein. This sample has some 160,000 distinct CDR3 sequences, with around 8.5% found just once. This CDR3 is 15 amino acids long. The V gene end was trimmed by 5 bases and the J gene end by 0 bases; junction bases not matched to a gene: 4. This receptor was taken from a man younger than 35 who received the YFV17D yellow fever vaccine. Sequenced material: CD8+ T cells sorted from PBMCs, taken 45 days after the yellow fever booster vaccination. The chain recombines TRBV12-3 or TRBV12-4 with TRBJ1-2, with 9 nucleotides matching TRBD1. The CDR3 spells CASSPWTGANYGYTF. The DNA for the CDR3 is TGTGCCAGCAGTCCCTGGACAGGGGCTAACTATGGCTACACCTTC.